Below are 2 T cell receptor beta chains sequenced from a single sample in a study of blood T cell repertoires in COVID-19 (TCRdb year 2020). To prepare the library, the immunoSEQ multiplex PCR assay was applied. The table was pulled from immuneACCESS by TCRdb, which kept in-frame rearrangements only. Such tables lose some clones; where checked, under half of the loss comes from unresolved V genes, and the rest has no known cause. Across this sample there are about 270,000 clones, with approximately 91% seen only once. In total, the top ten clones hold about 1% of the sample. Sequencing was performed on PBMCs or T cells enriched from blood (not recorded which). The origin of the receptors is a woman in her 30s who had recovered from COVID-19.

The chain links TRBV20-1 to TRBJ1-5, with a tentative D call TRBD1 (6 bases). The CDR3 extends over 14 amino acids. The ends were cut back, 3 bases at V and 4 bases at J, with 13 bases in the middle. The V gene's germline CDR1 is DFQATT and CDR2 SNEGSKA (reference sequence). DNA of the CDR3: TGCAGTGCTAGTGTTGGACAGCCAAATCAGCCCCAGCATTTT. Amino acid sequence: CSASVGQPNQPQHF.

V usage is TRBV29-1 and J usage is TRBJ2-2; D possibly corresponds to TRBD2 (5 bases). Looked up from germline, CDR1 is SQVTM and CDR2 is ANQGSEA. V lost 4 bases, J lost 0 bases, and 6 bases lay in between. The CDR3 contains 13 residues. The chain's CDR3 is CSVVLANTGELFF. As DNA, the CDR3 is TGCAGCGTTGTACTAGCGAACACCGGGGAGCTGTTTTTT.